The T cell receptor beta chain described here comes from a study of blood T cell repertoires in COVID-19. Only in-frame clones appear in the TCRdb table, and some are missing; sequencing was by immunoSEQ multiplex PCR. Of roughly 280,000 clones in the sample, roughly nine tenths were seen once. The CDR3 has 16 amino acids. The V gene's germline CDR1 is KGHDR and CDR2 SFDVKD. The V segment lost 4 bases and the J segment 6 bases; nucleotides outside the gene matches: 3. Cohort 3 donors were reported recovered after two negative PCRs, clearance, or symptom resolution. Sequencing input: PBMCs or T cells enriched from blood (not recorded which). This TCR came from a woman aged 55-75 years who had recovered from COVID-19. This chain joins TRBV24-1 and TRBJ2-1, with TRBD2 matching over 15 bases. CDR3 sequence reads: CATSDPGLAGGNEQFF. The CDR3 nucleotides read TGTGCCACCAGTGACCCGGGACTAGCGGGGGGCAATGAGCAGTTCTTC.